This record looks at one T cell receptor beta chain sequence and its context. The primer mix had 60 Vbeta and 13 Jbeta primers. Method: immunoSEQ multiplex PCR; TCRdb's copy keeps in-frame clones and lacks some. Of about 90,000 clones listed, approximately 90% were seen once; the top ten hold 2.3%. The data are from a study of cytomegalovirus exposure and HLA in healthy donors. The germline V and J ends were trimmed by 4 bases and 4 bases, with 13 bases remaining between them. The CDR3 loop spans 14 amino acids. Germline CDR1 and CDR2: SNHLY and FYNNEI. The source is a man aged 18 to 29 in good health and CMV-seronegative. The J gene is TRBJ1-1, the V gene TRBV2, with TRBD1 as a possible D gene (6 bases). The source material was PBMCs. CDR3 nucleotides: TGTGCCAGCAGTGGACTGAGGGGGATCACTGAAGCTTTCTTT. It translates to CASSGLRGITEAFF.